This is a list of T cell receptor beta chains from one sample in a study of regulatory T cells in long-lasting Graves disease. A single record per CDR3 protein comes from TCRdb applying MiXCR to the reads. The table includes more than 850 distinct CDR3 sequences, around 67% detected once. The sample was peripheral blood mononuclear cells (PBMCs), taken with antithyroid drug treatment, in newly diagnosed or persistent Graves disease (not recorded which). The receptor source for this set is a middle-aged woman with Graves disease. Both conserved end residues are part of each CDR3. D genes are given only for firm matches. Rows give clone size only sometimes, using once, few, many, or a class for an expanded clone.

v_call,clone_size,j_call,d_call,cdr3_aa,cdr3_nt
TRBV4-1,once,TRBJ1-1,NA,CASSQEGIGSANTEAFF,TGCGCCAGCAGCCAAGAAGGCATCGGCAGCGCGAACACTGAAGCTTTCTTT
TRBV5-1,NA,TRBJ1-3,NA,CASSYGTQGNTIYF,TGCGCCAGCAGCTACGGGACCCAAGGAAACACCATATATTTT
TRBV11-2,NA,TRBJ2-1,NA,CASSPWQGKDNEQFF,TGTGCCAGCAGCCCGTGGCAGGGGAAGGACAATGAGCAGTTCTTC
TRBV18,NA,TRBJ1-2,NA,CASSPPGRVGYTF,TGTGCCAGCTCACCACCGGGCAGGGTTGGCTACACCTTC
TRBV4-1,NA,TRBJ1-5,NA,CASSQDTGIQPQHF,TGCGCTAGCAGCCAAGATACAGGGATTCAGCCCCAGCATTTT
TRBV27,few,TRBJ2-1,NA,CASSSPSNWLDYNEQFF,TGTGCCAGCAGTTCTCCTAGCAACTGGCTGGACTACAATGAGCAGTTCTTC
TRBV6-2/TRBV6-3,NA,TRBJ1-2,NA,CASSYEVRNGYTF,TGTGCCAGCAGTTACGAGGTCAGAAACGGCTACACCTTC
TRBV11-3,few,TRBJ2-7,NA,CASSLGNPYEQYF,TGTGCCAGCAGCTTAGGGAACCCCTACGAGCAGTACTTC
TRBV5-6,few,TRBJ1-4,NA,CASSFIRDGRYEKLFF,TGTGCCAGCAGCTTCATCCGGGACGGCCGATATGAAAAACTGTTTTTT
TRBV19,few,TRBJ2-7,TRBD1,CAIPDRGAEQYF,TGTGCCATCCCCGACAGGGGGGCCGAGCAGTACTTC
TRBV10-3,NA,TRBJ1-2,NA,CAISETAGFGYTF,TGTGCCATCAGTGAAACGGCAGGGTTTGGCTACACCTTC
TRBV11-3,NA,TRBJ2-7,NA,CASSLGAASYEQYF,TGTGCCAGCAGCTTAGGTGCAGCCTCCTACGAGCAGTACTTC
TRBV20-1,NA,TRBJ2-2,NA,CSGGPPNTGELFF,TGCAGTGGGGGACCGCCGAACACCGGGGAGCTGTTTTTT
TRBV5-1,NA,TRBJ2-5,TRBD1,CASSLGTGQEKQYF,TGCGCCAGCAGCCTAGGGACAGGGCAAGAGAAGCAGTACTTC
TRBV4-2,NA,TRBJ1-1,NA,CASSRWGGAEAFF,TGTGCCAGCAGCAGGTGGGGGGGCGCTGAAGCTTTCTTT
TRBV5-4,NA,TRBJ2-3,TRBD2,CASSLEPSGGLTDTQYF,TGTGCCAGCAGCTTGGAGCCTAGCGGGGGCCTCACAGATACGCAGTATTTT
TRBV5-6,NA,TRBJ2-7,NA,CASSSPPLPEQYF,TGTGCCAGCAGCTCCCCGCCCCTCCCCGAGCAGTACTTC
TRBV7-8,NA,TRBJ2-7,NA,CASSQPLRDEQYF,TGTGCCAGCAGCCAACCCCTGAGGGACGAGCAGTACTTC
TRBV11-2,NA,TRBJ2-5,TRBD2,CASSPRLAQETQYF,TGTGCCAGCAGCCCGCGACTAGCCCAAGAGACCCAGTACTTC
TRBV3-1,NA,TRBJ2-7,TRBD2,CASSQEGLAGYEQYF,TGTGCCAGCAGCCAAGAAGGTCTAGCGGGGTACGAGCAGTACTTC
TRBV28,NA,TRBJ2-5,NA,CASSFVGRTQETQYF,TGTGCCAGCAGTTTTGTAGGGCGGACCCAAGAGACCCAGTACTTC
TRBV28,NA,TRBJ2-3,TRBD1,CASVPGTGVSTDTQYF,TGTGCCAGCGTTCCGGGGACAGGGGTTAGCACAGATACGCAGTATTTT
TRBV5-1,NA,TRBJ1-2,NA,CASSLALGTSTYTF,TGCGCCAGCAGCTTGGCCTTAGGGACTTCGACCTACACCTTC
TRBV14,NA,TRBJ2-1,NA,CASSQVVGAYNEQFF,TGTGCCAGCAGCCAAGTGGTGGGAGCCTACAATGAGCAGTTCTTC
TRBV2,NA,TRBJ2-7,TRBD1,CASSEGQTYEQYF,TGTGCCAGCAGTGAGGGACAGACTTACGAGCAGTACTTC
TRBV5-1,NA,TRBJ2-7,NA,CASSLGPEASSYEQYF,TGCGCCAGCAGCTTGGGGCCAGAGGCCAGCTCCTACGAGCAGTACTTC
TRBV4-1,NA,TRBJ2-5,TRBD1,CASSRYRGETQYF,TGCGCCAGCAGCCGTTACAGGGGCGAGACCCAGTACTTC
TRBV20-1,NA,TRBJ2-7,TRBD1,CSANDRGYYEQYF,TGCAGTGCAAACGACAGGGGGTATTACGAGCAGTACTTC
TRBV6-2/TRBV6-3,NA,TRBJ2-5,NA,CASSYTPGLQETQYF,TGTGCCAGCAGTTACACTCCGGGACTCCAAGAGACCCAGTACTTC
TRBV27,NA,TRBJ1-1,NA,CASSPLVRRRYGTEAFF,TGTGCCAGCAGTCCTCTCGTCCGTAGGAGATACGGCACTGAAGCTTTCTTT
TRBV28,NA,TRBJ2-7,NA,CASGGGGTYEQYF,TGTGCCAGCGGGGGAGGGGGAACCTACGAGCAGTACTTC
TRBV4-1,NA,TRBJ2-3,NA,CASSPRGEGTDTQYF,TGCGCCAGCAGCCCAAGGGGCGAGGGCACAGATACGCAGTATTTT
TRBV4-1,NA,TRBJ1-1,NA,CASSQELGVNTEAFF,TGCGCCAGCAGCCAAGAGCTCGGAGTTAACACTGAAGCTTTCTTT
TRBV13,NA,TRBJ2-1,TRBD2,CASSLTSAHEQFF,TGTGCCAGCTCCCTAACTAGCGCCCATGAGCAGTTCTTC
TRBV19,NA,TRBJ2-2,TRBD1,CASSIDGGTVATGELFF,TGTGCCAGTAGTATAGATGGTGGGACAGTAGCCACCGGGGAGCTGTTTTTT
TRBV12-3/TRBV12-4,NA,TRBJ2-6,NA,CASRRDTSSGANVLTF,TGTGCCAGCAGACGGGACACCAGCTCTGGGGCCAACGTCCTGACTTTC
TRBV7-8,NA,TRBJ2-1,NA,CASGEGVNYNEQFF,TGTGCCAGCGGAGAAGGTGTGAACTACAATGAGCAGTTCTTC
TRBV19,NA,TRBJ2-3,NA,CASSIGGTKDTQYF,TGTGCCAGTAGTATTGGTGGGACCAAAGATACGCAGTATTTT
TRBV5-1,NA,TRBJ2-7,NA,CASSLVDQGEQYF,TGCGCCAGCAGCTTGGTAGACCAGGGAGAGCAGTACTTC
TRBV28,NA,TRBJ1-6,NA,CASSSWARNSPLHF,TGTGCCAGCAGTTCTTGGGCGCGCAATTCACCCCTCCACTTT
TRBV20-1,NA,TRBJ2-5,NA,CSARDGPRETQYF,TGCAGTGCTAGAGATGGGCCCCGGGAGACCCAGTACTTC
TRBV7-1,NA,TRBJ1-4,TRBD1,CASSSDRGEEKLFF,TGTGCCAGCAGCTCGGACAGGGGTGAAGAAAAACTGTTTTTT
TRBV12-3/TRBV12-4,once,TRBJ1-3,NA,CASGGSGNTIYF,TGTGCCAGCGGGGGCTCCGGAAACACCATATATTTT
TRBV30,few,TRBJ2-3,NA,CACIAGRGLTDTQYF,TGTGCCTGTATCGCCGGGCGGGGACTCACAGATACGCAGTATTTT
TRBV10-3,NA,TRBJ2-4,NA,CAISESTRSIQYF,TGTGCCATCAGTGAGTCGACTCGCAGCATTCAGTACTTC
TRBV5-4,NA,TRBJ2-1,NA,CASSFRPGDYNGEQFF,TGTGCCAGCAGCTTCCGTCCAGGGGACTACAATGGTGAGCAGTTCTTC
TRBV20-1,NA,TRBJ2-7,TRBD1,CSARPGQGGPYEQYF,TGCAGTGCTCGCCCGGGACAGGGAGGTCCCTACGAGCAGTACTTC
TRBV12-3/TRBV12-4,few,TRBJ2-3,TRBD2,CASSLGTSGTVDTQYF,TGTGCCAGCAGTCTTGGTACTAGCGGGACAGTAGATACGCAGTATTTT